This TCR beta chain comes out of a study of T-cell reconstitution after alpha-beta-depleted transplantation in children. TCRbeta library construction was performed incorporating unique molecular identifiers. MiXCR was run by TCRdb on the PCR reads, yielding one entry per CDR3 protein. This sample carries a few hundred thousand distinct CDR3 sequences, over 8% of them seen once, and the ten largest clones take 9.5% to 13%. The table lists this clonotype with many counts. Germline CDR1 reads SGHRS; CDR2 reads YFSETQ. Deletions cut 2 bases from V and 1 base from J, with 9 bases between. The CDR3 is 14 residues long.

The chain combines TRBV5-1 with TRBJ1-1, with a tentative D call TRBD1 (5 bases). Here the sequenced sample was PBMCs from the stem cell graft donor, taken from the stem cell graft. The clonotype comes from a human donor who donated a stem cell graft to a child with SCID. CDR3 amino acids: CASSLGTSNTEAFF. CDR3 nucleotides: TGCGCCAGCAGCTTAGGGACTTCGAACACTGAAGCTTTCTTT.